This T cell receptor (beta chain) was identified during a study of T-cell memory formation after mild COVID-19. Overall study context: In these data, TCR clusters were largely donor specific. Study-wide findings and caveats: Memory from before infection featured some responding clones, which suggests cross-reactive memory joined.

About this clonotype: The antigen remains unidentified.

CDR3 length: 13 amino acids. With 10 bases removed from V and 0 bases from J, the gap between germline ends came to 10 bases. From the 5' RACE reads, TCRdb called clonotypes with MiXCR, one entry per CDR3 protein. The sample holds about 340,000 distinct CDR3 sequences, 15% seen once. The material sequenced was PBMCs or a T cell subset sorted from them (not recorded which). The receptor was isolated from a man between 18 and 29 years old who had mild COVID-19 (a few samples of this study predate the infection). Cell type and time point are not known. The rearrangement uses TRBV12-3 or TRBV12-4 and TRBJ1-5; D remains unclear. The CDR3 is CATRQDSNQPQHF. The DNA of the CDR3 is TGTGCCACACGGCAGGATAGCAATCAGCCCCAGCATTTT.